The 10 T cell receptor beta chains below were found in one sample sequenced in a study of blood T cell repertoires in COVID-19. Sequencing used immunoSEQ multiplex PCR; TCRdb keeps in-frame clones, though not all of them. The sample consists of more than 85,000 clones, approximately 92% of them appearing once. Input material: peripheral blood. These receptors were collected from a woman between 45 and 60 years old with COVID-19, enrolled during active disease.

The chain has TRBV10-1 and TRBJ2-7; the D gene is possibly TRBD1 (7 bases). V was cut by 6 bases and J by 6 bases, with 12 bases left in between. CDR1 and CDR2 from the germline V gene are WNHNN and SYGVQD (reference sequence). This CDR3 contains 12 residues. For the CDR3, the DNA is TGCGCCAGCAGGATCCAGGGGGGCGAGCAGTACGTC. As protein: CASRIQGGEQYV.

The rearrangement joins TRBV7-2 to TRBJ1-6; D remains unclear. Germline V gene data show CDR1 as SGHTA and CDR2 as FQGNSA. This CDR3 spans 15 amino acids. V lost 3 bases, J lost 9 bases, and 15 bases lay in between. CDR3 residues: CASSLEYGVSSPLHF. In DNA, the CDR3 is TGTGCCAGCAGCTTGGAGTACGGGGTTAGTTCACCCCTCCACTTT.

The V gene is TRBV2, the J gene TRBJ1-2; the D is unclear. This CDR3 has 15 residues. In germline, CDR1 is SNHLY, CDR2 FYNNEI. V lost 6 bases to trimming and J lost 1 base, with 15 bases between them. The CDR3 protein is CASRPSNVFNYGYTF. The CDR3 coding sequence is TGTGCCAGCAGGCCGAGCAATGTCTTTAACTATGGCTACACCTTC.

The rearrangement uses TRBV13 and TRBJ1-1, with a possible D match to TRBD1 (6 bases). Germline V gene data show CDR1 as PRHDT and CDR2 as FYEKMQ (reference sequence). The CDR3 consists of 15 residues. With 3 bases removed from V and 1 base from J, the gap between germline ends came to 12 bases. The CDR3 DNA is TGTGCCAGCAGCTTGACCGGGACACAGAACACTGAAGCTTTCTTT. Its translation is CASSLTGTQNTEAFF.

V is TRBV30 and J is TRBJ2-3, with D perhaps TRBD2 (5 bases). Germline CDR1 and CDR2: GTSNPN and SVGIG (reference sequence). The CDR3 sequence is 15 residues long. Trimming pared 6 bases from V and 4 bases from J, leaving 20 bases between. The CDR3 spells CACCPDLAPADTQYF. The DNA for the CDR3 is TGTGCCTGCTGCCCCGACCTAGCCCCGGCAGATACGCAGTATTTT. The full variable domain, rest sourced from reference TRBV30 and TRBJ2-3, is SQTIHQWPATLVQPVGSPLSLECTVEGTSNPNLYWYRQAAGRGLQLLFYSVGIGQISSEVPQNLSASRPQDRQFILSSKKLLLSDSGFYLCACCPDLAPADTQYFGPGTRLTVL.

The chain links TRBV24-1 to TRBJ2-3; 9 nucleotides align to TRBD1. J gave up 3 bases and V 3 bases, and 9 bases lay outside the gene matches. Germline assignment: CDR1 KGHDR and CDR2 SFDVKD. The CDR3 loop spans 17 amino acids. Written as DNA, the CDR3 is TGTGCCACCAGTGATGGACGGACAGGGGTAAAGACAGATACGCAGTATTTT. It is translated as CATSDGRTGVKTDTQYF.

This chain links TRBV11-3 with TRBJ1-2; D is possibly TRBD1 (5 bases). The V end was cut by 7 bases, the J end by 1 base, with 25 bases between. The CDR3 length is 18 residues. Germline values: CDR1 SGHNT, CDR2 YENEEA. CDR3 nucleotides: TGTGCCAGCACCCCTCGATATGTAGGGGAGGGTTATAACTATGGCTACACCTTC. It yields the protein CASTPRYVGEGYNYGYTF.

The chain recombines TRBV6-2 or TRBV6-3 with TRBJ2-3; a weak D match, TRBD2 (6 bases). From germline, CDR1 is MNHEY and CDR2 SVGEGT. Trimming cost V 6 bases and J 3 bases, with 16 bases left between them. This CDR3 region has 15 residues. The CDR3 is CASSLPGTATDTQYF. The DNA of the CDR3 is TGTGCCAGCAGCCTCCCCGGGACTGCTACAGATACGCAGTATTTT.

The chain recombines TRBV30 with TRBJ1-1; D is unresolved. V was cut by 2 bases and J by 8 bases, with 12 bases left in between. This CDR3 has 12 residues. Germline CDR1 GTSNPN, CDR2 SVGIG (reference sequence). CDR3 coding DNA: TGTGCCTGGAGTTCCCGACCGGGAGAAGCTTTCTTT. This gives the protein CAWSSRPGEAFF. Filled out from reference TRBV30 and TRBJ1-1, the complete variable domain reads SQTIHQWPATLVQPVGSPLSLECTVEGTSNPNLYWYRQAAGRGLQLLFYSVGIGQISSEVPQNLSASRPQDRQFILSSKKLLLSDSGFYLCAWSSRPGEAFFGQGTRLTVV.

The chain is built from TRBV5-6 and TRBJ1-1; tentatively, D is TRBD1 (6 bases). V shed 4 bases and J shed 10 bases, with 17 bases lying between them. The germline V gene encodes CDR1 SGHDT and CDR2 YYEEEE. The CDR3 covers 13 residues. CDR3 in DNA: TGTGCCAGCAGCATCCCACTCGCGGGGGCAGCTTTCTTT. It yields the protein CASSIPLAGAAFF. Together with reference TRBV5-6 and TRBJ1-1, the CDR3 gives the full variable domain: DAGVTQSPTHLIKTRGQQVTLRCSPKSGHDTVSWYQQALGQGPQFIFQYYEEEERQRGNFPDRFSGHQFPNYSSELNVNALLLGDSALYLCASSIPLAGAAFFGQGTRLTVV.